This is a list of T cell receptor beta chains from one sample in a study of cytomegalovirus exposure and HLA in healthy donors. Clones were read by immunoSEQ multiplex PCR, and TCRdb kept only the in-frame ones, dropping some. Reported are 120,000 to 150,000 clones; the ten largest clones contain roughly 1.6%. What was sequenced was PBMCs. The receptor set was obtained from a woman aged 50 to 65 in good health and CMV-seronegative. Both conserved end residues are part of each CDR3. A D gene is named only where the DNA matches it firmly.

j_call: TRBJ2-1
d_call: .
cdr3_length: 15
v_call: TRBV19
cdr3_nt: TGTGCCAGTAGGATTAGCGGTAGCTCCTACAATGAGCAGTTCTTC
cdr3_aa: CASRISGSSYNEQFF

j_call: TRBJ1-1
d_call: TRBD1
cdr3_length: 16
v_call: TRBV5-1
cdr3_nt: TGCGCCAGCAGCGGGACAGGGTCTACCATGAACACTGAAGCTTTCTTT
cdr3_aa: CASSGTGSTMNTEAFF

j_call: TRBJ2-1
d_call: TRBD2
cdr3_length: 18
v_call: TRBV7-8
cdr3_nt: TGTGCCAGCAGCGTAGGACTTGCGGGAGCGACCTCCTACAATGAGCAGTTCTTC
cdr3_aa: CASSVGLAGATSYNEQFF

j_call: TRBJ2-7
d_call: TRBD1
cdr3_length: 12
v_call: TRBV19
cdr3_nt: TGTGCCTCGGCCTACAGGGGCCACGAGCAGTACTTC
cdr3_aa: CASAYRGHEQYF

j_call: TRBJ2-3
d_call: .
cdr3_length: 14
v_call: TRBV28
cdr3_nt: TGTGCCAGCACGCGACACCAAAGCACAGATACGCAGTATTTT
cdr3_aa: CASTRHQSTDTQYF

j_call: TRBJ1-2
d_call: .
cdr3_length: 13
v_call: TRBV7-3
cdr3_nt: TGTGCCAGCAGCCTACAACAGGGAGATGGCTACACCTTC
cdr3_aa: CASSLQQGDGYTF

j_call: TRBJ2-3
d_call: .
cdr3_length: 11
v_call: TRBV20-1
cdr3_nt: TGCAGTGCAGCAGGGGCAGATACGCAGTATTTT
cdr3_aa: CSAAGADTQYF

j_call: TRBJ1-4
d_call: TRBD1
cdr3_length: 14
v_call: TRBV6-5
cdr3_nt: TGTGCCAGCAGTTACCACCAGTGGACAGGGGAACTGTTTTTT
cdr3_aa: CASSYHQWTGELFF

j_call: TRBJ1-2
d_call: TRBD1
cdr3_length: 13
v_call: TRBV27
cdr3_nt: TGTGCCAGCAGTTTATGGGGACAGGGGAGCTACACCTTC
cdr3_aa: CASSLWGQGSYTF

j_call: TRBJ2-3
d_call: TRBD1
cdr3_length: 16
v_call: TRBV4-2
cdr3_nt: TGTGCCAGCAGCCCGGGACAGGGGGGGTGGACAGATACGCAGTATTTT
cdr3_aa: CASSPGQGGWTDTQYF

j_call: TRBJ1-3
d_call: .
cdr3_length: 14
v_call: TRBV6-1
cdr3_nt: TGTGCCAGCAGTGATTACGGCTCTGGAAACACCATATATTTT
cdr3_aa: CASSDYGSGNTIYF

j_call: TRBJ2-7
d_call: TRBD2
cdr3_length: 16
v_call: TRBV28
cdr3_nt: TGTGCCAGCACCCCGCCCAGCGGCGGGAGTCCCTACGAGCAGTACTTC
cdr3_aa: CASTPPSGGSPYEQYF

j_call: TRBJ1-2
d_call: TRBD1
cdr3_length: 15
v_call: TRBV6-1
cdr3_nt: TGTGCCAGCCTCCCTCTCTCGACAGGGGACTATGGCTACACCTTC
cdr3_aa: CASLPLSTGDYGYTF

j_call: TRBJ2-2
d_call: TRBD2
cdr3_length: 14
v_call: TRBV6-5
cdr3_nt: TGTGCCAGCCACCGGAGCGGGAGTGCCGGGGAGCTGTTTTTT
cdr3_aa: CASHRSGSAGELFF

j_call: TRBJ2-5
d_call: TRBD2
cdr3_length: 14
v_call: TRBV2
cdr3_nt: TGTGCTTGGGCGGCTAGCGGGTCCCCCGGGACCCAGTACTTC
cdr3_aa: CAWAASGSPGTQYF

j_call: TRBJ1-1
d_call: .
cdr3_length: 14
v_call: TRBV5-1
cdr3_nt: TGCGCCAGCAGCTCTATACAGGGAAACACTGAAGCTTTCTTT
cdr3_aa: CASSSIQGNTEAFF

j_call: TRBJ1-5
d_call: .
cdr3_length: 16
v_call: TRBV28
cdr3_nt: TGTGCCAGCAGTTGGGGGGGGTCGTCCCCGAATCAGCCCCAGCATTTT
cdr3_aa: CASSWGGSSPNQPQHF

j_call: TRBJ2-7
d_call: TRBD2
cdr3_length: 13
v_call: TRBV30
cdr3_nt: TGTGCCTGCTTCAGCGGGAGCTCCTACGAGCAGTACTTC
cdr3_aa: CACFSGSSYEQYF

j_call: TRBJ1-1
d_call: .
cdr3_length: 13
v_call: TRBV4-1
cdr3_nt: TGCGCCAGCAGCCAAGTACAGGCCACTGAAGCTTTCTTT
cdr3_aa: CASSQVQATEAFF

j_call: TRBJ2-5
d_call: .
cdr3_length: 13
v_call: TRBV15
cdr3_nt: TGTGCCACCAGCAGAGTCGGTGAAGAGACCCAGTACTTC
cdr3_aa: CATSRVGEETQYF

j_call: TRBJ2-7
d_call: TRBD1
cdr3_length: 15
v_call: TRBV5-8
cdr3_nt: TGTGCCAGCAGCTTTCCGGGACAGGGAAGGGACGAGCAGTACTTC
cdr3_aa: CASSFPGQGRDEQYF

j_call: TRBJ1-6
d_call: .
cdr3_length: 16
v_call: TRBV7-9
cdr3_nt: TGTGCCAGCAGCTTGGGCCCGCCCGGCTATAATTCACCCCTCCACTTT
cdr3_aa: CASSLGPPGYNSPLHF

j_call: TRBJ1-1
d_call: .
cdr3_length: 11
v_call: TRBV7-9
cdr3_nt: TGTGCCAGCAGCTCCACAGAACGCGCTTTCTTT
cdr3_aa: CASSSTERAFF

j_call: TRBJ2-7
d_call: .
cdr3_length: 16
v_call: TRBV19
cdr3_nt: TGCGCCAGTACCAACTGGAGTGGGGGCGCCGGGTGCGAGCAGTACTTC
cdr3_aa: CASTNWSGGAGCEQYF

j_call: TRBJ1-1
d_call: .
cdr3_length: 13
v_call: TRBV5-5
cdr3_nt: TGTGCCAGCAGCTTGGAGCGCTACGGAGGGGCTTTCTTT
cdr3_aa: CASSLERYGGAFF

j_call: TRBJ2-7
d_call: TRBD1
cdr3_length: 16
v_call: TRBV11-1
cdr3_nt: TGTGCCAGCAGCTTACCCACCAAGACAGGGTCCAGAGAGCAGTACTTC
cdr3_aa: CASSLPTKTGSREQYF

j_call: TRBJ1-2
d_call: .
cdr3_length: 12
v_call: TRBV18
cdr3_nt: TGTGCCAGCTCACAACAGGGAAGTGGCTACACCTTC
cdr3_aa: CASSQQGSGYTF

j_call: TRBJ2-7
d_call: .
cdr3_length: 15
v_call: TRBV11-2
cdr3_nt: TGTGCCAGCAGCTCCCGCCGAGGGGGTTCCCACGAGCAGTACTTC
cdr3_aa: CASSSRRGGSHEQYF

j_call: TRBJ1-3
d_call: .
cdr3_length: 14
v_call: TRBV28
cdr3_nt: TGTGCCAGCAGTGGGGTAGGGGAGGGGAACACCATATATTTT
cdr3_aa: CASSGVGEGNTIYF

j_call: TRBJ2-2
d_call: TRBD1
cdr3_length: 14
v_call: TRBV5-1
cdr3_nt: TGCGCCATCTTTGGGACAGGTGTCACCGGGGAGCTGTTTTTT
cdr3_aa: CAIFGTGVTGELFF

j_call: TRBJ1-4
d_call: .
cdr3_length: 12
v_call: TRBV29-1
cdr3_nt: TGCAGCGTTGGTTGGGGGGATGAAAAACTGTTTTTT
cdr3_aa: CSVGWGDEKLFF

j_call: TRBJ2-7
d_call: .
cdr3_length: 17
v_call: TRBV15
cdr3_nt: TGTGCCACCAGCAGGATAACAGGGGCCGGGAGAGGCTACGAGCAGTACTTC
cdr3_aa: CATSRITGAGRGYEQYF

j_call: TRBJ1-5
d_call: .
cdr3_length: 18
v_call: TRBV4-1
cdr3_nt: TGCGCCAGCAGCCGGGGAGGGAGGGCTCCCTATAGCAATCAGCCCCAGCATTTT
cdr3_aa: CASSRGGRAPYSNQPQHF

j_call: TRBJ2-5
d_call: TRBD1
cdr3_length: 15
v_call: TRBV19
cdr3_nt: TGTGCCAGTAGTAAACGGGACAGGGGGCCAGAGACCCAGTACTTC
cdr3_aa: CASSKRDRGPETQYF

j_call: TRBJ1-2
d_call: TRBD1
cdr3_length: 15
v_call: TRBV5-1
cdr3_nt: TGCGCCAGCAGCGATCGGACAGGGGGGGCCTATGGCTACACCTTC
cdr3_aa: CASSDRTGGAYGYTF

j_call: TRBJ2-1
d_call: TRBD2
cdr3_length: 16
v_call: TRBV5-1
cdr3_nt: TGCGCCAGCAGCTTGAGGGGTAGCGGGAGGCGGGATGAGCAGTTCTTC
cdr3_aa: CASSLRGSGRRDEQFF

j_call: TRBJ2-1
d_call: TRBD2
cdr3_length: 15
v_call: TRBV5-1
cdr3_nt: TGCGCCAGCAGCTTGCCGGGCGGGGGGGACAATGAGCAGTTCTTC
cdr3_aa: CASSLPGGGDNEQFF

j_call: TRBJ2-7
d_call: TRBD2
cdr3_length: 14
v_call: TRBV29-1
cdr3_nt: TGCAGCGTATCCCCTTTAGCGGGAGTTTACGAGCAGTACTTC
cdr3_aa: CSVSPLAGVYEQYF

j_call: TRBJ1-6
d_call: .
cdr3_length: 15
v_call: TRBV6-1
cdr3_nt: TGTGCCAGCAGCCACGGGAGCATCTATAATTCACCCCTCCACTTT
cdr3_aa: CASSHGSIYNSPLHF

j_call: TRBJ1-5
d_call: .
cdr3_length: 16
v_call: TRBV4-2
cdr3_nt: TGTGCCAGCAGCCAAGGTGAAGGGAGTCTCAATCAGCCCCAGCATTTT
cdr3_aa: CASSQGEGSLNQPQHF

j_call: TRBJ2-2
d_call: .
cdr3_length: 16
v_call: TRBV6-6
cdr3_nt: TGTGCCAGCAGTTACTCTGCGGAAACGAACACCGGGGAGCTGTTTTTT
cdr3_aa: CASSYSAETNTGELFF

j_call: TRBJ1-4
d_call: .
cdr3_length: 14
v_call: TRBV19
cdr3_nt: TGTGCCAGTAGATCCGGGGGATCGAATGAAAAACTGTTTTTT
cdr3_aa: CASRSGGSNEKLFF

j_call: TRBJ1-1
d_call: .
cdr3_length: 12
v_call: TRBV6-6
cdr3_nt: TGTGCCAGCAGTTACGTCGGCACTGAAGCTTTCTTT
cdr3_aa: CASSYVGTEAFF

j_call: TRBJ1-1
d_call: .
cdr3_length: 14
v_call: TRBV6-5
cdr3_nt: TGTGCCAGCAGTTACGACAGGCGGGACACTGAAGCTTTCTTT
cdr3_aa: CASSYDRRDTEAFF

j_call: TRBJ1-1
d_call: .
cdr3_length: 13
v_call: TRBV6-1
cdr3_nt: TGTGCCAGCAGGGACAAACCGAACACTGAAGCTTTCTTT
cdr3_aa: CASRDKPNTEAFF

j_call: TRBJ2-5
d_call: .
cdr3_length: 13
v_call: TRBV9
cdr3_nt: TGTGCCAGCGGGGGGACAGTCTCAAAGACCCAGTACTTC
cdr3_aa: CASGGTVSKTQYF